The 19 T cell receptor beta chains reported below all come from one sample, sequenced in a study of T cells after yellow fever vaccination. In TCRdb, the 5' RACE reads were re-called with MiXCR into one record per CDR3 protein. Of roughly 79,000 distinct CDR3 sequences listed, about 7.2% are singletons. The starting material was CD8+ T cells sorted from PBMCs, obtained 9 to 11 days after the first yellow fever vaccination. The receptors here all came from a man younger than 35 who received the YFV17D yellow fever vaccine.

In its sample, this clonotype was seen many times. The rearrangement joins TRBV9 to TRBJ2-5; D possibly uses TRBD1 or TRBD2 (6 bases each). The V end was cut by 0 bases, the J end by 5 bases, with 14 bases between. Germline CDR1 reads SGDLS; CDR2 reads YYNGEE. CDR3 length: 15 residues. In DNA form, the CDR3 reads TGTGCCAGCAGCGTAGCCGGGGGCTTCGGGGAGACCCAGTACTTC. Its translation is CASSVAGGFGETQYF.

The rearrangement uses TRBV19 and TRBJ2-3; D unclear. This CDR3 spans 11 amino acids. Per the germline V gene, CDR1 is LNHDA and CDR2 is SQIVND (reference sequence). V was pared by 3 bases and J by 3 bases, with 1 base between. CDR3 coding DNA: TGTGCCAGTAGTATGACAGATACGCAGTATTTT. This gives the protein CASSMTDTQYF.

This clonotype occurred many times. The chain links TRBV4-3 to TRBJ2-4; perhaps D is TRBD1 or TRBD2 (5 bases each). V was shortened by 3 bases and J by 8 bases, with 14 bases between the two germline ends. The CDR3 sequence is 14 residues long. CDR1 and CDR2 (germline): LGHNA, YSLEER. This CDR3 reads CASSHERPRDIQYF. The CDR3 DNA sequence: TGCGCCAGCAGCCATGAGCGGCCCAGGGACATTCAGTACTTC.

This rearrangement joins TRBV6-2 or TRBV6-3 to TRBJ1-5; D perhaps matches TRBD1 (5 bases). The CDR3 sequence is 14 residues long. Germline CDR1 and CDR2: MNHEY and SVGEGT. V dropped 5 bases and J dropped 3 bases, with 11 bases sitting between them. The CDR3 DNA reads TGTGCCAGCAGTCGGGACGACACCAATCAGCCCCAGCATTTT. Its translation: CASSRDDTNQPQHF.

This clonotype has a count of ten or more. The CDR3: CASSQALEETQYF. As DNA, the CDR3 is TGCGCCAGCAGCCAAGCTCTAGAAGAGACCCAGTACTTC. The rearrangement joins TRBV4-3 to TRBJ2-5; D unresolved. Germline values: CDR1 LGHNA, CDR2 YSLEER. The V end lost 1 base, the J end lost 3 bases, and 6 bases lay between the germline ends. The CDR3 is 13 amino acids.

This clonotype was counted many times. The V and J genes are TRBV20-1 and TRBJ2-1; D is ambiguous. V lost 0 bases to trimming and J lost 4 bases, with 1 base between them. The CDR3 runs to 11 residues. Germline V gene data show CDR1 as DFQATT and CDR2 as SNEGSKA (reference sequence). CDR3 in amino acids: CSAREYNEQFF. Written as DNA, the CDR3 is TGCAGTGCTAGAGAATACAATGAGCAGTTCTTC.

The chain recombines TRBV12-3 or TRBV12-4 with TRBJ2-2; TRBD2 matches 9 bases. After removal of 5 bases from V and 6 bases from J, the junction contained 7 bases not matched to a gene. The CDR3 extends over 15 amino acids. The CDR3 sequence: CASSDSGGSAGELFF. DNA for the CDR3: TGTGCCAGCAGTGATAGCGGGGGCAGCGCCGGGGAGCTGTTTTTT.

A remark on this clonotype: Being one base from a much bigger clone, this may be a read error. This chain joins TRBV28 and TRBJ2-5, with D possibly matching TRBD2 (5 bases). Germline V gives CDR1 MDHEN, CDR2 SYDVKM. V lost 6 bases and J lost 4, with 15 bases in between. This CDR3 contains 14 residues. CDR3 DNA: TGTGCCAGCAGGCCGGGAATGGAACGAGAGACCCAGTACTTC. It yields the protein CASRPGMERETQYF. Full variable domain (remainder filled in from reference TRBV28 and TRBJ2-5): DVKVTQSSRYLVKRTGEKVFLECVQDMDHENMFWYRQDPGLGLRLIYFSYDVKMKEKGDIPEGYSVSREKKERFSLILESASTNQTSMYLCASRPGMERETQYFGPGTRLLVL.

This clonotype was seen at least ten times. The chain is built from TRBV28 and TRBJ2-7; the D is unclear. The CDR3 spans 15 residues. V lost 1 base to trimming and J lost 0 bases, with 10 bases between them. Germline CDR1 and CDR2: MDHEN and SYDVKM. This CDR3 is CASSLSPYSSYEQYV. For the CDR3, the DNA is TGTGCCAGCAGTTTATCTCCGTATAGCTCCTACGAGCAGTACGTC.

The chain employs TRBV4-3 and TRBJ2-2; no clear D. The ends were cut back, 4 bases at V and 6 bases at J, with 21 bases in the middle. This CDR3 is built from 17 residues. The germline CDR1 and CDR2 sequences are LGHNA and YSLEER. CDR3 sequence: CASSLGLGLIVPGELFF. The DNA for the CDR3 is TGCGCCAGCAGCCTGGGCCTCGGGCTGATCGTCCCCGGGGAGCTGTTTTTT.

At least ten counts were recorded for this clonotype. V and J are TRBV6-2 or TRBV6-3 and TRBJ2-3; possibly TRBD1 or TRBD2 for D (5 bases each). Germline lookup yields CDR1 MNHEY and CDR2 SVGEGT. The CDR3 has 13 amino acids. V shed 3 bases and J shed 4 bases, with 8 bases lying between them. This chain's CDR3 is CASSYRGADTQYF. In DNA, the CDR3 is TGTGCCAGCAGTTATCGGGGCGCAGATACGCAGTATTTT.

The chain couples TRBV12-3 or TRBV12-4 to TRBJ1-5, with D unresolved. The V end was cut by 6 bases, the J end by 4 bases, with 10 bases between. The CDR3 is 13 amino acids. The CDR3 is CASRSEGNQPQHF. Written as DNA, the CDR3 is TGTGCCAGCAGATCGGAGGGAAATCAGCCCCAGCATTTT.

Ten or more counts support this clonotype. The CDR3 region is CASSQAAGVSSYNSPLHF. CDR3 nucleotide sequence: TGTGCCAGCAGCCAGGCGGCAGGCGTTAGCTCCTATAATTCACCCCTCCACTTT. The chain combines TRBV7-8 with TRBJ1-6; the D is unclear. The CDR3 has 18 amino acids. From germline, CDR1 is SGHVS and CDR2 FQNEAQ. Trimming took off 5 bases at V and 0 bases at J, with 17 bases between the two ends. Filled out from reference TRBV7-8 and TRBJ1-6, the complete variable domain reads GAGVSQSPRYKVAKRGQDVALRCDPISGHVSLFWYQQALGQGPEFLTYFQNEAQLDKSGLPSDRFFAERPEGSVSTLKIQRTQQEDSAVYLCASSQAAGVSSYNSPLHFGNGTRLTVT.

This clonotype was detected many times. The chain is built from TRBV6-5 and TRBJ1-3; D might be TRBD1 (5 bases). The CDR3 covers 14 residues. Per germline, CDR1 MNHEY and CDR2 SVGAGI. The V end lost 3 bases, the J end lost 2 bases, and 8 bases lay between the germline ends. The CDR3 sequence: CASSYSTAGNTIYF. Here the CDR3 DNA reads TGTGCCAGCAGTTATTCGACAGCTGGAAACACCATATATTTT.

In DNA form, the CDR3 reads TGTGCCAGCAGCTCGGGACAGGGCGTTTCTACCGGGGAGCTGTTTTTT. Amino acid sequence: CASSSGQGVSTGELFF. The chain combines TRBV7-3 with TRBJ2-2, with 9 bases matching TRBD1. V gave up 4 bases and J gave up 5 bases; unmatched junction bases: 8. The CDR3 is 16 residues long. Germline V lookup: CDR1 SGHTA, CDR2 FQGTGA.

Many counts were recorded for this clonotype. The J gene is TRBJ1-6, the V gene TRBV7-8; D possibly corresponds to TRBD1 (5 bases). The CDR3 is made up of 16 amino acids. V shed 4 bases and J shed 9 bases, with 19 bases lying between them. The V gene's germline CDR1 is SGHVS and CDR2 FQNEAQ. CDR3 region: CASSYMQGDPISPLHF. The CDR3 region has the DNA TGTGCCAGCAGCTATATGCAAGGGGACCCAATTTCACCCCTCCACTTT.

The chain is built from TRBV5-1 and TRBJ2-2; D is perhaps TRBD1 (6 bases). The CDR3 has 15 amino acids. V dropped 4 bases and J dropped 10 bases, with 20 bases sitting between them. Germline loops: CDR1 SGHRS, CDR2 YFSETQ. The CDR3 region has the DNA TGCGCCAGCAGCCCGGGACAAAACCCGGTCGAGGAGCTGTTTTTT. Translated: CASSPGQNPVEELFF.

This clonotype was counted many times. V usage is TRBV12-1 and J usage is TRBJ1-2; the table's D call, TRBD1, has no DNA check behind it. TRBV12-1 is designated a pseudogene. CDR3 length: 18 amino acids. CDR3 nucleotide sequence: TGTGCCAGGGTGAGCAGCGGAGGGACAGAAAAAAACAACTATGGCTACACCTTC. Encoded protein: CARVSSGGTEKNNYGYTF.

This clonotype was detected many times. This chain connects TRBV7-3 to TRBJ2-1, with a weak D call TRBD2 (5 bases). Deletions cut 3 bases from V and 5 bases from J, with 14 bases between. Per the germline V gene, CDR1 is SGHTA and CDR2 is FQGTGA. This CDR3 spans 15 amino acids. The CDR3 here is CASSFALAGHNEQFF. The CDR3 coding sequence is TGTGCCAGCAGCTTTGCCCTGGCGGGCCACAATGAGCAGTTCTTC.